Listed below are T cell receptor beta chains from one sample, sequenced in a study of regulatory T cells in long-lasting Graves disease. One entry per CDR3 protein results from TCRdb running MiXCR on the multiplex PCR reads. Altogether roughly 610,000 distinct CDR3 sequences are present, roughly 15% being singletons, with the ten largest covering under 20%. The sample was also reused in another study, on T cells in Graves' hyperthyroidism and ophthalmopathy.

The sample here was peripheral blood mononuclear cells (PBMCs), taken at new diagnosis, from a patient treated with antithyroid drugs. Source of these receptors: a woman aged 30 to 39 with Graves disease. Both conserved end residues are part of each CDR3. The D gene is left open where the match is weak. Where a row states a size, it is once, few, many or the class of an expanded clone; other rows omit it.

abundance	j_gene	d_gene	v_gene	CDR3aa	CDR3nt
many	TRBJ1-1	-	TRBV30	CAWGGLNTEAFF	TGTGCCTGGGGCGGACTGAACACTGAAGCTTTCTTT
few	TRBJ2-3	-	TRBV3-1	CASSQTLGGADTQYF	TGTGCCAGCAGCCAAACTCTGGGCGGGGCAGATACGCAGTATTTT
few	TRBJ1-5	TRBD1	TRBV3-1	CASSPLGGQNQPQHF	TGTGCCAGCAGCCCCCTAGGGGGACAGAATCAGCCCCAGCATTTT
-	TRBJ2-3	-	TRBV4-2	CASSQVGGKTDTQYF	TGTGCCAGCAGCCAGGTGGGGGGCAAGACAGATACGCAGTATTTT
-	TRBJ2-5	-	TRBV5-1	CASSHLGEAQETQYF	TGCGCCAGCAGCCATTTGGGGGAGGCCCAAGAGACCCAGTACTTC
many	TRBJ2-7	-	TRBV11-2	CASSLDLSRYEQYF	TGTGCCAGCAGCTTAGATTTAAGCCGTTACGAGCAGTACTTC
many	TRBJ2-6	-	TRBV6-1	CASRPGVDGANVLTF	TGTGCCAGCAGACCAGGGGTCGACGGGGCCAACGTCCTGACTTTC
-	TRBJ2-7	-	TRBV7-8	CASSGDVRVKYF	TGTGCCAGCAGCGGCGATGTCCGGGTAAAGTACTTC
many	TRBJ1-6	TRBD1	TRBV28	CASSPLKGGIDSPLHF	TGTGCCAGCAGTCCGCTCAAAGGGGGCATCGATTCACCCCTCCACTTT
few	TRBJ2-2	-	TRBV9	CASSVVTGELFF	TGTGCCAGCAGCGTAGTGACCGGGGAGCTGTTTTTT
many	TRBJ2-1	TRBD2	TRBV27	CASSFGAGGSKAFF	TGTGCCAGCAGTTTCGGGGCGGGAGGTAGTAAGGCGTTCTTC
few	TRBJ1-1	-	TRBV4-2	CASSQRSGNTEAFF	TGTGCCAGCAGCCAACGTTCAGGGAACACTGAAGCTTTCTTT
few	TRBJ2-5	-	TRBV6-2/TRBV6-3	CASSFRQEETQYF	TGTGCCAGCAGTTTTAGACAGGAAGAGACCCAGTACTTC
-	TRBJ2-1	TRBD2	TRBV29-1	CSVGGQKSGLAGLRPYNEQFF	TGCAGCGTTGGGGGCCAAAAATCGGGACTAGCGGGTTTGAGGCCCTACAATGAGCAGTTCTTC
few	TRBJ2-2	-	TRBV4-1	CASSQVPGWELFF	TGCGCCAGCAGCCAAGTCCCCGGTTGGGAGCTGTTTTTT
many	TRBJ1-3	-	TRBV7-8	CASSLKYGTETSGNTIYF	TGTGCCAGCAGCTTAAAGTATGGGACGGAAACCTCTGGAAACACCATATATTTT
few	TRBJ1-5	-	TRBV19	CASSTTEGQPQHF	TGTGCCAGTAGTACGACCGAAGGTCAGCCCCAGCATTTT
few	TRBJ2-1	-	TRBV12-3/TRBV12-4	CASSLKGGGLALRYNEQFF	TGTGCCAGCAGTTTAAAAGGGGGCGGACTAGCCTTAAGATACAATGAGCAGTTCTTC
few	TRBJ2-1	TRBD2	TRBV5-1	CASRWTSGRGINEQFF	TGCGCCAGCCGCTGGACTAGCGGGAGGGGTATCAATGAGCAGTTCTTC
few	TRBJ1-2	TRBD1	TRBV10-2	CASRGGQGYGYTF	TGCGCCAGCAGGGGGGGACAGGGATATGGCTACACCTTC
many	TRBJ2-1	-	TRBV7-3	CASSPQPRANEQFF	TGTGCCAGCAGCCCCCAGCCCCGGGCCAATGAGCAGTTCTTC
many	TRBJ1-6	-	TRBV7-9	CASSLRDASPLHF	TGTGCCAGCAGCCTACGGGACGCCTCACCCCTCCACTTT
few	TRBJ1-1	-	TRBV3-1	CASSGERGAFF	TGTGCCAGCAGCGGCGAGAGGGGGGCTTTCTTT
few	TRBJ2-1	-	TRBV24-1	CATSSGTNPQVNSNEQFF	TGTGCCACCAGCTCCGGGACGAACCCGCAGGTAAACTCCAATGAGCAGTTCTTC
-	TRBJ2-1	TRBD2	TRBV7-7	CASSPAPGLAYNEQFF	TGTGCTAGCAGCCCCGCTCCGGGACTAGCTTACAATGAGCAGTTCTTC
-	TRBJ1-4	-	TRBV6-9	CASSSGGTNFEKLFF	TGTGCCAGCAGTTCTGGGGGGACAAACTTCGAAAAACTGTTTTTT
few	TRBJ2-7	TRBD2	TRBV3-1	CASTPGLAPTYEQYF	TGTGCCAGCACCCCGGGACTAGCGCCAACCTACGAGCAGTACTTC
few	TRBJ1-1	-	TRBV20-1	CSASIEAEAFF	TGCAGCGCTTCAATAGAGGCTGAAGCTTTCTTT
-	TRBJ2-3	-	TRBV29-1	CSVWGSGGIDMQYF	TGCAGCGTTTGGGGTAGCGGAGGGATAGATATGCAGTATTTT
many	TRBJ2-3	-	TRBV2	CASRQGFTDTQYF	TGTGCCAGCAGGCAGGGCTTCACAGATACGCAGTATTTT